A single sample is the source of the 19 T cell receptor beta chains below, sequenced in a study of CD8+CD57+ T cells in acquired aplastic anemia. Profiles of TCR beta VDJ and CDR3 were generated from a genomic DNA template. A single record per CDR3 protein comes from TCRdb applying MiXCR to the reads. This repertoire shows around 150,000 distinct CDR3 sequences, roughly 43% found once; its top ten account for approximately 3%. Flow cytometry had shown expanded CD8+CD57+ cells in the patients chosen for sequencing. Sequences were obtained from sorted CD4+, CD8+, or CD8+CD57+ T cells (not recorded which) from PBMCs. The receptors originated from a human donor with aplastic anemia.

A few counts support this clonotype. In nucleotides, the CDR3 is TGCAGCGTTAGAGTGGATGCCAATGAGCAGTTCTTC. This sequence encodes CSVRVDANEQFF. J is TRBJ2-1 and V is TRBV29-1; D unclear. The CDR3 has 12 amino acids. CDR1 and CDR2 from the germline V gene are SQVTM and ANQGSEA. Trimming stripped 5 bases from V and 6 bases from J, with 11 bases between.

The chain couples TRBV29-1 to TRBJ2-3; no clear D. V was clipped by 0 bases and J by 11 bases, with 21 bases between them. This CDR3 has 15 residues. Germline lookup yields CDR1 SQVTM and CDR2 ANQGSEA. CDR3 protein: CSVEDGIVSGNEQYF. Written as DNA, the CDR3 is TGCAGCGTTGAAGATGGGATCGTAAGTGGGAATGAGCAGTATTTT.

The chain has TRBV7-8 and TRBJ1-5; 8 bases are a match to TRBD1. The V and J ends lost 5 bases and 1 base, in that order; junction bases with no gene match: 4. The CDR3 consists of 15 residues. Germline CDR1 is SGHVS and CDR2 is FQNEAQ. DNA of the CDR3: TGTGCCAGCAGCATACAGGGGGTGAGCAATCAGCCCCAGCATTTT. It codes for CASSIQGVSNQPQHF. The entire variable domain, with the rest obtained from reference TRBV7-8 and TRBJ1-5, is as follows: GAGVSQSPRYKVAKRGQDVALRCDPISGHVSLFWYQQALGQGPEFLTYFQNEAQLDKSGLPSDRFFAERPEGSVSTLKIQRTQQEDSAVYLCASSIQGVSNQPQHFGDGTRLSIL.

This clonotype was detected once. The chain is built from TRBV7-3 and TRBJ1-5; D uncertain. V lost 0 bases, J lost 9 bases, and 6 bases lay in between. Germline assignment: CDR1 SGHTA and CDR2 FQGTGA. There are 12 residues in the CDR3. Here the CDR3 DNA reads TGTGCCAGCAGCTTAACGGCAGGGCCCCAGCATTTT. It codes for CASSLTAGPQHF.

This chain connects TRBV15 to TRBJ2-1, with D perhaps given as TRBD1 or TRBD2 (6 bases each). Looked up from germline, CDR1 is LNHNV and CDR2 is YYDKDF (reference sequence). The CDR3 length is 15 residues. V dropped 7 bases and J dropped 7 bases, with 20 bases sitting between them. The CDR3: CATTVRGAPSNEQFF. Written as DNA, the CDR3 is TGTGCCACCACGGTGAGGGGGGCCCCAAGTAATGAGCAGTTCTTC.

In its sample, this clonotype was seen a few times. This chain connects TRBV12-3 or TRBV12-4 to TRBJ2-1, with 14 nucleotides matching TRBD2. This CDR3 comprises 15 residues. Trimming removed 5 bases from V and 9 bases from J; junction bases left unmatched: 6. The chain's CDR3 is CASSLGLAGGGEQFF. For the CDR3, the DNA is TGTGCCAGCAGTCTCGGACTAGCGGGAGGAGGTGAGCAGTTCTTC.

Comment on this clonotype: A much bigger clone sits one base away, suggesting this may be a read error. Lacking the conserved final phenylalanine or tryptophan, this CDR3 likely reflects a read error. CDR3 nucleotides: TGTGCCAGCAGTCCAATCGGCGGTAGCAATCAGCCCCAGCATTAT. It translates to CASSPIGGSNQPQHY. The V gene is TRBV12-3 or TRBV12-4, the J gene TRBJ1-5; D call uncertain. This CDR3 has 15 residues. V lost 5 bases and J lost 0, with 11 bases in between.

Comments on this clonotype: The junction shows a germline mismatch at one end, possibly a read error. V usage is TRBV7-9 and J usage is TRBJ1-2; no firm D call. The length of the CDR3 is 11 residues. Germline assignment: CDR1 SEHNR and CDR2 FQNEAQ (reference sequence). For the CDR3, the DNA is TGTACCAGCAGCTCGGACTATGGCTACACCTTC. Residues: CTSSSDYGYTF.

V is TRBV20-1 and J is TRBJ1-1; no clear D. The CDR3 runs 14 residues. Per the germline V gene, CDR1 is DFQATT and CDR2 is SNEGSKA (reference sequence). V dropped 6 bases and J dropped 0 bases, with 14 bases sitting between them. The CDR3 nucleotides read TGCAGTGCCTCCCTTGGCAGATTGAACACTGAAGCTTTCTTT. Its protein product is CSASLGRLNTEAFF.

This clonotype was recorded many times. The chain carries TRBV6-1 and TRBJ1-2, with D possibly TRBD1 on 6 matching bases. This CDR3 is built from 16 residues. CDR1 and CDR2 (germline): MNHNS, SASEGT. V was trimmed by 3 bases and J by 8 bases, leaving 22 bases between them. The CDR3 is CASSDRRRGHLGGYTF. For the CDR3, the DNA is TGTGCCAGCAGTGACAGGAGGCGGGGGCACCTCGGAGGCTACACCTTC.

CDR3 region: CASSAPGCANTGELFF. The CDR3 region has the DNA TGTGCCAGCAGCGCACCGGGCTGTGCGAACACCGGGGAGCTGTTTTTT. This sequence joins TRBV11-2 and TRBJ2-2; unclear D gene. Germline V lookup: CDR1 SGHAT, CDR2 FQNNGV. V was shortened by 5 bases and J by 0 bases, with 13 bases between the two germline ends. CDR3 length equals 16 residues.

In this sample, this clonotype turned up many times. This chain connects TRBV6-1 to TRBJ2-2; D not resolved. Germline V gives CDR1 MNHNS, CDR2 SASEGT. Trimming shortened V by 8 bases and J by 6 bases, and 13 bases separated the two germline ends. This CDR3 has 13 amino acids. CDR3 sequence: CASRASVSGELFF. The CDR3 DNA is TGTGCCAGCCGGGCCTCGGTTTCCGGGGAGCTGTTTTTT.

This clonotype was detected many times. The chain uses TRBV12-3 or TRBV12-4 and TRBJ2-3, with a tentative D call TRBD1 (5 bases). The CDR3 has 16 residues. V lost 1 base and J 2 bases, leaving 13 bases between the germline ends. Written as DNA, the CDR3 is TGTGCCAGCAGTTTAGTAAGGGGTGTTGTCACAGATACGCAGTATTTT. Encoded protein: CASSLVRGVVTDTQYF.

The gene calls are TRBV25-1 and TRBJ1-2; possibly TRBD1 for D (6 bases). This CDR3 has 13 amino acids. From germline, CDR1 is MGHDK and CDR2 SYGVNS. V gave up 4 bases and J gave up 4 bases, with 10 bases separating them. In DNA, the CDR3 is TGTGCCAGCAGTGCCGGGACACCCTATGGCTACACCTTC. Amino acid sequence: CASSAGTPYGYTF.

This chain uses TRBV24-1 with TRBJ2-2; a possible D gene is TRBD2 (6 bases). The CDR3 has 14 amino acids. Germline V CDR1 and CDR2: KGHDR, SFDVKD. V lost 4 bases and J 5 bases, leaving 10 bases between the germline ends. The chain's CDR3 is CATSDSGDTGELFF. DNA of the CDR3: TGTGCCACCAGTGACTCGGGAGATACCGGGGAGCTGTTTTTT.

This clonotype came up many times. CDR3 in DNA: TGTGCCAGCAGTGAAATGACCAGGACTGGAAACACCATATATTTT. Amino acid sequence: CASSEMTRTGNTIYF. This chain uses TRBV2 with TRBJ1-3; the D is unclear. CDR1 and CDR2 (germline): SNHLY, FYNNEI. The CDR3 has 15 residues. The V gene lost 2 bases and the J gene lost 2 bases, with 10 bases spanning the gap.

This clonotype was seen repeatedly, ten times or more. This chain joins TRBV7-2 and TRBJ1-3; no clear D. Per the germline V gene, CDR1 is SGHTA and CDR2 is FQGNSA. V lost 3 bases, J lost 0 bases, and 9 bases lay in between. This CDR3 comprises 15 residues. In DNA form, the CDR3 reads TGTGCCAGCAGCTTGGATCCGAGCTCTGGAAACACCATATATTTT. It specifies CASSLDPSSGNTIYF.

The genes are TRBV20-1 and TRBJ1-2; TRBD1 might be the D (5 bases). The CDR3 is 14 amino acids. Trimming cost V 0 bases and J 0 bases, with 8 bases left between them. The V gene's germline CDR1 is DFQATT and CDR2 SNEGSKA (reference sequence). The CDR3 is CSARDQGTNYGYTF. In DNA form, the CDR3 reads TGCAGTGCTAGAGATCAGGGAACTAACTATGGCTACACCTTC.

This chain connects TRBV15 to TRBJ1-1; 8 bases are a match to TRBD1. Germline values: CDR1 LNHNV, CDR2 YYDKDF (reference sequence). The CDR3 covers 15 residues. V was clipped by 10 bases and J by 1 base; unmatched bases: 11. In DNA form, the CDR3 reads TGTGCCAGCAGTGAAGACAGGGGAACGAACACTGAAGCTTTCTTT. It encodes CASSEDRGTNTEAFF.